Presented here are 9 T cell receptor beta chains from one specimen sequenced in a study of OX40 agonist ivuxolimab in advanced cancers. TCRdb's table, derived via immunoSEQ multiplex PCR, lists solely in-frame clones and lacks some. The repertoire has roughly 50,000 clones, roughly 90% of them found once; the top ten carry around 11%. This specimen consisted of CD4+ or CD8+ T cells sorted from blood, obtained in a trial of the OX40 agonist ivuxolimab. The receptors originated from an adult with an advanced solid tumor such as melanoma, head and neck, liver or kidney cancer.

V is TRBV9 and J is TRBJ2-7; TRBD2 matches at 11 bases. Germline CDR1 SGDLS, CDR2 YYNGEE. This CDR3 is built from 14 residues. The V segment lost 5 bases and the J segment 2 bases; nucleotides outside the gene matches: 3. Here the CDR3 reads CASSLAGGPYEQYF. CDR3 nucleotide sequence: TGTGCCAGCAGTTTAGCGGGAGGGCCCTACGAGCAGTACTTC.

V gene TRBV19 combines with J gene TRBJ2-1; D remains ambiguous. The CDR3 runs to 13 residues. Germline CDR1 is LNHDA and CDR2 is SQIVND (reference sequence). V was cut by 1 base and J by 7 bases, with 8 bases left in between. The CDR3 DNA is TGTGCCAGTAGTATAGGTTACGGGAATGAGCAGTTCTTC. Amino acids: CASSIGYGNEQFF.

The CDR3 DNA reads TGTGCCAGCAGCGTCCCCGGGACAGGGACGGCTTTCTTT. Translating it yields CASSVPGTGTAFF. The rearrangement joins TRBV5-4 to TRBJ1-1; 9 bases line up with TRBD1. Per germline, CDR1 SGHNT and CDR2 YYREEE (reference sequence). V dropped 4 bases and J dropped 11; count of bases not matched to a gene: 9. This CDR3 region has 13 residues.

The genes are TRBV7-3 and TRBJ1-1; D ambiguous. V was cut by 3 bases and J by 8 bases, with 13 bases left in between. The germline V gene has CDR1 SGHTA and CDR2 FQGTGA. This CDR3 contains 13 residues. In nucleotides, the CDR3 is TGTGCCAGCAGCTTGATCGGAGAGGTCGAAGCTTTCTTT. Its protein product is CASSLIGEVEAFF.

The V gene is TRBV19, the J gene TRBJ1-2, with D possibly being TRBD1 (5 bases). This CDR3 region has 15 residues. CDR1 is LNHDA and CDR2 is SQIVND in the germline V gene (reference sequence). Trimming stripped 4 bases from V and 4 bases from J, with 16 bases between. CDR3 nucleotide sequence: TGTGCCAGTAGTAACCGGGACCTCGTCGGCTATGGCTACACCTTC. It encodes CASSNRDLVGYGYTF.

J is TRBJ2-5 and V is TRBV7-9; 7 bases map to TRBD1. V shed 5 bases and J 2 bases; nucleotides not matched to a gene: 5. From germline, CDR1 is SEHNR and CDR2 FQNEAQ (reference sequence). CDR3 length equals 14 residues. This CDR3 reads CASSEGQLQETQYF. DNA for the CDR3: TGTGCCAGCAGCGAGGGACAGCTTCAAGAGACCCAGTACTTC.

The chain recombines TRBV19 with TRBJ2-7; possibly TRBD2 for D (5 bases). This CDR3 has 13 amino acids. Trimming removed 6 bases from V and 4 bases from J, with 13 bases in between. The germline V gene has CDR1 LNHDA and CDR2 SQIVND (reference sequence). Written as DNA, the CDR3 is TGTGCCAGTAGAAACCGGGAAAAATACGAGCAGTACTTC. Translating gives CASRNREKYEQYF.

The table lists this clone with a count of one. V usage is TRBV9 and J usage is TRBJ2-1; 7 positions agree with TRBD2. Germline V gene sequence: CDR1 SGDLS, CDR2 YYNGEE. V trimming: 4 bases; J trimming: 0 bases; junction bases outside the gene matches: 4. The CDR3 has 15 amino acids. CDR3 residues: CASSMRGSSYNEQFF. The DNA of the CDR3 is TGTGCCAGCAGCATGCGGGGGAGCTCCTACAATGAGCAGTTCTTC.

The chain combines TRBV6-5 with TRBJ1-1, with 7 bases lining up with TRBD1. V lost 2 bases, J lost 7 bases, and 7 bases stayed unmatched. CDR1 is MNHEY and CDR2 is SVGAGI in the germline V gene. The CDR3 sequence is 14 residues long. This CDR3 is CASSYLGTVSEAFF. The CDR3 nucleotides are TGTGCCAGCAGTTACCTCGGGACAGTAAGTGAAGCTTTCTTT.